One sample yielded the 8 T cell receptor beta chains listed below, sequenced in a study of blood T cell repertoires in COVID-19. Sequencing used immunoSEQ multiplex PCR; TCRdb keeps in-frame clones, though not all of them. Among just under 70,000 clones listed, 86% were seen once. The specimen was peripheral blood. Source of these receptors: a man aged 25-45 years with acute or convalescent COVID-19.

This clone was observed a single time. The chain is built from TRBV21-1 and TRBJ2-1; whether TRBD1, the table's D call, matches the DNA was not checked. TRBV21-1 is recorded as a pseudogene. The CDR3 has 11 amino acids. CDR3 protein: CASSKCREQFF. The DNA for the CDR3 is TGTGCCAGCAGCAAATGCAGGGAGCAGTTCTTC.

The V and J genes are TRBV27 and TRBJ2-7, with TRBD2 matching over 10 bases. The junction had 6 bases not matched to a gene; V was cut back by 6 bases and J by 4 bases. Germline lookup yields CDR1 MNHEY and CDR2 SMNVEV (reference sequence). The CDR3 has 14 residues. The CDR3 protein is CASSQKRGGYEQYF. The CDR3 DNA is TGTGCCAGCAGCCAAAAGCGGGGGGGATACGAGCAGTACTTC.

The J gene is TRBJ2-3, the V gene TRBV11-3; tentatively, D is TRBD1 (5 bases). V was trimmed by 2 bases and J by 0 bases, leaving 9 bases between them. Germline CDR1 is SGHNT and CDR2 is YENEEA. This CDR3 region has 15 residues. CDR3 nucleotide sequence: TGTGCCAGCAGCTTAAGGGGTGGAAGCACAGATACGCAGTATTTT. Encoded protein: CASSLRGGSTDTQYF. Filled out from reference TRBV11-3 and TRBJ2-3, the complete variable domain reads EAGVVQSPRYKIIEKKQPVAFWCNPISGHNTLYWYLQNLGQGPELLIRYENEEAVDDSQLPKDRFSAERLKGVDSTLKIQPAELGDSAVYLCASSLRGGSTDTQYFGPGTRLTVL.

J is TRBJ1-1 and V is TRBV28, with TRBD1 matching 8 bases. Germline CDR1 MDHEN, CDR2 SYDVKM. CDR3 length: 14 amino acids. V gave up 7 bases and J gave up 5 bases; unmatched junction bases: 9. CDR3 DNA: TGTGCCAGCACCCTGGACAGGGTAAGAACTGAAGCTTTCTTT. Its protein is CASTLDRVRTEAFF.

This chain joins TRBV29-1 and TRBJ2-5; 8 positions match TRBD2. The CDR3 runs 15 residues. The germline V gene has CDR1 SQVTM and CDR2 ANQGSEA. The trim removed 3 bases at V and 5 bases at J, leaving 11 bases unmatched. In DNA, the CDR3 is TGCAGCGTTGACGGTGAGCGGGAGCTTTGGGAGACCCAGTACTTC. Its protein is CSVDGERELWETQYF.

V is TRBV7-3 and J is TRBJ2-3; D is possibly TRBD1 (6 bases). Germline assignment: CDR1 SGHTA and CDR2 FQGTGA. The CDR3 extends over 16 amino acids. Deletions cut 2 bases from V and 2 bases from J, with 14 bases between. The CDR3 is CASSLGQGLDTDTQYF. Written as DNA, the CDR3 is TGTGCCAGCAGCTTAGGGCAGGGGTTAGACACAGATACGCAGTATTTT.

In nucleotides, the CDR3 is TGCGCCAGCAGCTTGGCTCTAGGGGATGGCTACACCTTC. This gives the protein CASSLALGDGYTF. The chain carries TRBV5-1 and TRBJ1-2; TRBD1 might be the D (5 bases). V lost 0 bases to trimming and J lost 6 bases, with 9 bases between them. The CDR3 contains 13 residues. The germline V gene encodes CDR1 SGHRS and CDR2 YFSETQ.

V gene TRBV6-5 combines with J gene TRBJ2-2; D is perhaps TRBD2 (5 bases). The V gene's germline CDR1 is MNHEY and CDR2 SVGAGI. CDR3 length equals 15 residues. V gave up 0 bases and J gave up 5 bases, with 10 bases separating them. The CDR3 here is CASSYSGPGTGELFF. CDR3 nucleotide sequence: TGTGCCAGCAGTTACTCAGGGCCGGGGACCGGGGAGCTGTTTTTT.